This T cell receptor (beta chain) was recovered during a study of CD8 T cells in Susac syndrome. With random hexamers, roughly 0.45 to 1 ug RNA was reverse transcribed. TCRdb fed the immunoSEQ multiplex PCR reads into MiXCR, producing one record per CDR3 protein. The profile covers 180,000 or so distinct CDR3 sequences, with just under 95% appearing a single time and over 0.12% taken by the ten largest. In germline, CDR1 is SGDLS, CDR2 YYNGEE. Trimming cost V 2 bases and J 2 bases, with 14 bases left between them. This CDR3 region has 16 residues. The chain uses TRBV9 and TRBJ1-3; possibly TRBD1 for D (6 bases). The specimen was CD4+ T cells from PBMCs. The source is a human donor in good health. The CDR3 is CASSVDSLAPGNTIYF. The CDR3 bases are TGTGCCAGCAGCGTGGACAGCTTGGCCCCTGGAAACACCATATATTTT.